The clone carrying this T cell receptor (beta chain) turned up a few times. The sample belongs to a study of blood T cell repertoires in COVID-19. Study background: The United States, Italy and Spain supplied acute and convalescent COVID-19 samples. Nucleic acid was either cDNA or gDNA, and it came from T cells, B-cell-depleted T cells, or PBMCs.

Per the authors' pipeline: Cell counts per sample came from amplifying reference gene primers. Assay used: immunoSEQ multiplex PCR; TCRdb lists only in-frame clones, some missing. The V and J calls and clone size were taken over from that table, and D and trimming were inferred from the DNA. This table has roughly 330,000 clones, around 83% appearing once. Trimming cost V 6 bases and J 2 bases; bases outside gene matches: 7. Germline V gene sequence: CDR1 SGHTA, CDR2 FQGTGA. The CDR3 is 14 residues long. The chain carries TRBV7-3 and TRBJ2-7; 7 nucleotides align to TRBD1. The sequencing sample was made of peripheral blood. This clonotype was obtained from a woman aged 45-65 years with acute or convalescent COVID-19. CDR3 loop: CASSRDRHTYEQYF. As DNA, the CDR3 is TGTGCCAGCAGTCGGGACAGACATACCTACGAGCAGTACTTC.